This T cell receptor (beta chain) was identified during a study of T-cell reconstitution after alpha-beta-depleted transplantation in children (dated by TCRdb to the mid-2010s). Broadly, across the study: T-cell immune reconstitution after TCRalphabeta/CD19-depleted allogeneic hematopoietic cell transplantation in children was quantitatively tracked in the study by means of TCR repertoire profiling. General findings and caveats noted by the study authors: In some patients, high TCRbeta diversity at day 60 was attributed to recipient T cells and intrathymic progenitors that had survived conditioning. The apparently early alphabetaT-cell count recovery about two months after transplant was reportedly dependent on only several hundred rapidly expanded clones derived from non-depleted graft cells. Over subsequent months, a decline in hyperexpanded clone frequencies was noted, and after one year, T-cell counts and TCRbeta diversity were mostly ascribed to newly produced T cells.

This clonotype was counted ten times or more. The target of this receptor is not known. No qualities accompany the bases; no much larger clone lies one base away. The sample's treatment or condition, from its label and the paper: allogeneic hematopoietic cell transplantation with graft depleted of TCRalphabeta T cells and CD19 B cells. The transplant recipients were children given TCRalphabeta/CD19-depleted allogeneic hematopoietic cell grafts. Libraries were constructed by PCR. Sequencing used an Illumina HiSeq 2500. TCR library preparation used molecular barcoding, with unique molecular identifiers applied to normalize quantification of the TCRbeta repertoire. TCRdb trimmed public reads at Q25 via fastp, called clones via MiXCR and kept in-frame beta chains. Merged by CDR3 protein, the rows form single entries marked with the most common genes and DNA. This sample holds approximately 170,000 distinct CDR3 sequences; roughly 11% were observed only once. Less than 15% of the sample comes from the top ten.

Inclusive of the bounding cysteine and phenylalanine, the CDR3 is 12 residues long. Only the CDR3 DNA is retained, 36 bases long and in frame from the first base. Trimming takes 6 bases from V and 8 bases from J, and the germline ends sit 14 bases apart. CDR1 DFQATT and CDR2 SNEGSKA are derived from the germline V gene (reference sequence). This clonotype was obtained from a boy aged 2 to 10 with acute myeloid leukemia, due to receive a stem cell transplant. The sequence is built from TRBV20-1 and TRBJ2-1; TRBD1 is possibly the D segment (5 matching bases). Material: PBMCs, obtained before TCRalphabeta/CD19-depleted stem cell transplant. The DNA is as follows: TGCAGTGCCCCGGTCCAAGGGGATGAGCAGTTCTTC. This encodes CSAPVQGDEQFF.